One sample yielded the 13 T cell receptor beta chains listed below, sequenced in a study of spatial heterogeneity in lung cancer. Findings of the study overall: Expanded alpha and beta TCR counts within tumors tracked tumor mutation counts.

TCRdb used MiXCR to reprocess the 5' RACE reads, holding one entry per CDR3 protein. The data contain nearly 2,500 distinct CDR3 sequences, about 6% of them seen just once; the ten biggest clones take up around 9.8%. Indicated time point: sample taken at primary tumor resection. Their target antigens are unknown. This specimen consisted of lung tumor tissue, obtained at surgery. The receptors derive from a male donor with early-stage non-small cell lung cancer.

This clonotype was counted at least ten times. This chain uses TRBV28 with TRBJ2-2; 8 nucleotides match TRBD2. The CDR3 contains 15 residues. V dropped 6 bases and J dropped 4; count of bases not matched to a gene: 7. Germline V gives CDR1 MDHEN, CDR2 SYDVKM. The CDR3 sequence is CASSPSGSRTGELFF. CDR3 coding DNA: TGTGCCAGCAGCCCGAGCGGGAGCCGCACCGGGGAGCTGTTTTTT.

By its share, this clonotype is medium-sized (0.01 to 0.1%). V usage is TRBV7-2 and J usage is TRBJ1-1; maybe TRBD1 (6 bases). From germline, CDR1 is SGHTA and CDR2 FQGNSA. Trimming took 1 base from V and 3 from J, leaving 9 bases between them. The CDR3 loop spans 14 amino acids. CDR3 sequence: CASSLVGADTEAFF. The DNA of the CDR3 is TGTGCCAGCAGCTTAGTGGGGGCGGACACTGAAGCTTTCTTT.

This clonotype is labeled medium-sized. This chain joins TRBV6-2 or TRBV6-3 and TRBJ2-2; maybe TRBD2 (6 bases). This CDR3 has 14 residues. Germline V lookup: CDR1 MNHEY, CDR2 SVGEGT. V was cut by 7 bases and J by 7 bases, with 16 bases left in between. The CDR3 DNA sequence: TGTGCCAGCACGGAACGGGAGTGGAGCGGGGAGCTGTTTTTT. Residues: CASTEREWSGELFF.

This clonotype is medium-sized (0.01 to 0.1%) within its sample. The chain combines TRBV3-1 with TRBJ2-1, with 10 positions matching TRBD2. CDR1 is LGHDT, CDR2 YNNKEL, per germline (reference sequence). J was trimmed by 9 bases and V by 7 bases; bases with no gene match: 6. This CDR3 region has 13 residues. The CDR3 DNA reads TGTGCCAGCATGCCTAGCGGGAGAGGTGAGCAGTTCTTC. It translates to CASMPSGRGEQFF.

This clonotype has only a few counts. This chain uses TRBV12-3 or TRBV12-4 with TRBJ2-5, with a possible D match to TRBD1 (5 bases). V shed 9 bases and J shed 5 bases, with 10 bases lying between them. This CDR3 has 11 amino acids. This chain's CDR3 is CASRAGETQYF. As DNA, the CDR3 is TGTGCCAGTAGGGCAGGGGAGACCCAGTACTTC.

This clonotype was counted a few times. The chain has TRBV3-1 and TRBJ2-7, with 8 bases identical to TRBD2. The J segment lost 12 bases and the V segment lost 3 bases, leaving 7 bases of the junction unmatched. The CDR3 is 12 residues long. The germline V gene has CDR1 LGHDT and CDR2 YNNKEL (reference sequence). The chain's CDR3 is CASSQARLALYF. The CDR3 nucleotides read TGTGCCAGCAGCCAGGCCCGACTAGCGCTGTACTTC.

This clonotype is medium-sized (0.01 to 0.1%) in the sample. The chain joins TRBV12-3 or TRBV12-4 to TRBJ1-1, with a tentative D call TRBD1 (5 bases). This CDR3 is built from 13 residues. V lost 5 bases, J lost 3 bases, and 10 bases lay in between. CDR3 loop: CASSLMGDTEAFF. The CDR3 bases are TGTGCCAGCAGTCTCATGGGGGACACTGAAGCTTTCTTT.

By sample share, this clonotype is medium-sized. The CDR3 DNA is TGCAGTGCTAGACTCCCGGGGGGAAATCATTCACCCCTCCACTTT. Translation: CSARLPGGNHSPLHF. This rearrangement joins TRBV20-1 to TRBJ1-6; D might be TRBD1 (5 bases). Germline V lookup: CDR1 DFQATT, CDR2 SNEGSKA (reference sequence). The CDR3 has 15 amino acids. Between the trimmed V and J ends, which lost 2 bases and 8 bases, there was a span of 16 bases.

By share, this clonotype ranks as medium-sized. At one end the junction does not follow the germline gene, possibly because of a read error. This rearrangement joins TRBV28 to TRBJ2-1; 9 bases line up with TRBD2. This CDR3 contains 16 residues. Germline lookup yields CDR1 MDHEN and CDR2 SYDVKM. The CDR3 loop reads CASSLLREGLYNEQFF. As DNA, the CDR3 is TGCGCCAGCAGTTTATTGCGGGAGGGCCTCTACAATGAGCAGTTCTTC.

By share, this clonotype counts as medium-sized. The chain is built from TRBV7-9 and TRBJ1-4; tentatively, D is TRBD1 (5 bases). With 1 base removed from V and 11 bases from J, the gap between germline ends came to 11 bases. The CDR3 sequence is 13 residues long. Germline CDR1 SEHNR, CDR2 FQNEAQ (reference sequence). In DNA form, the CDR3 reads TGTGCCAGCAGCTTAGAAAAGGGGAAGAAACTGTTTTTT. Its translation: CASSLEKGKKLFF. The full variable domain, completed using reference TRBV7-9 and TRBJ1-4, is DTGVSQNPRHKITKRGQNVTFRCDPISEHNRLYWYRQTLGQGPEFLTYFQNEAQLEKSRLLSDRFSAERPKGSFSTLEIQRTEQGDSAMYLCASSLEKGKKLFFGSGTQLSVL.

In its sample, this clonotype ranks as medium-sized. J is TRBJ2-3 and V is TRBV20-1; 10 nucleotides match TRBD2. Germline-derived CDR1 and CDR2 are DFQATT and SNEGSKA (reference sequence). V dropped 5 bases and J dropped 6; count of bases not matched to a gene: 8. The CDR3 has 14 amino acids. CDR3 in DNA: TGCAGTGCTCCTCTAGCGGGAGAATGGGATACGCAGTATTTT. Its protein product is CSAPLAGEWDTQYF.

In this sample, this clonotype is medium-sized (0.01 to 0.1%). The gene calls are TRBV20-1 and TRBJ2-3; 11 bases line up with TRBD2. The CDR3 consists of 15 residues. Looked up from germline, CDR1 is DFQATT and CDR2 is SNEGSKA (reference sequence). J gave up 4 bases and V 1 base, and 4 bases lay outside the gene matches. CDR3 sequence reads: CSARGGTSGADTQYF. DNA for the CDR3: TGCAGTGCTAGAGGGGGGACTAGCGGAGCAGATACGCAGTATTTT.

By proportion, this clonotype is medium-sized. The CDR3 coding sequence is TGTGCCAGCAGCCCCGGGAAGGTAGCGGGACTACACAATGAGCAGTTCTTC. It translates to CASSPGKVAGLHNEQFF. The chain recombines TRBV11-3 with TRBJ2-1, with 8 nucleotides matching TRBD2. CDR1 is SGHNT and CDR2 is YENEEA in the germline V gene. The length of the CDR3 is 17 residues. Trimming at V came to 5 bases and at J to 5 bases, leaving 14 bases not matched to a gene.